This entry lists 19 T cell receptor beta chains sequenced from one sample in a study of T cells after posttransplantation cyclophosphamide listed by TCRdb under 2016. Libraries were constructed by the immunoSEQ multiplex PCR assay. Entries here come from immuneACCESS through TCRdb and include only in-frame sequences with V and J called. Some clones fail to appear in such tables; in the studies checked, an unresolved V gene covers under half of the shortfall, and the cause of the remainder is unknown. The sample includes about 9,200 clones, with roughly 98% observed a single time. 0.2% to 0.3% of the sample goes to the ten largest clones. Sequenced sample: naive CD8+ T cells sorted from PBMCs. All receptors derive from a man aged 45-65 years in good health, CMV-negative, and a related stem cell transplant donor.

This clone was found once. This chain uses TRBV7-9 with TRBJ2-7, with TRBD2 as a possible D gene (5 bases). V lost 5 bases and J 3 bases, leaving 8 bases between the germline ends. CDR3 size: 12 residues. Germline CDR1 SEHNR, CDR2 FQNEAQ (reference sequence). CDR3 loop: CASSRTSYEQYF. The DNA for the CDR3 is TGTGCCAGCAGCCGCACTAGCTACGAGCAGTACTTC. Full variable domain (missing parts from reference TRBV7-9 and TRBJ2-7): DTGVSQNPRHKITKRGQNVTFRCDPISEHNRLYWYRQTLGQGPEFLTYFQNEAQLEKSRLLSDRFSAERPKGSFSTLEIQRTEQGDSAMYLCASSRTSYEQYFGPGTRLTVT.

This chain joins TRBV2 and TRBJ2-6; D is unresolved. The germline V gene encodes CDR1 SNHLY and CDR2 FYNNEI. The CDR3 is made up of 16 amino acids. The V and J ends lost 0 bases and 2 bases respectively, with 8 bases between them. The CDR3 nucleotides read TGTGCCAGCAGTGAAGCGCTGCGTCCTGGGGCCAACGTCCTGACTTTC. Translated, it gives CASSEALRPGANVLTF.

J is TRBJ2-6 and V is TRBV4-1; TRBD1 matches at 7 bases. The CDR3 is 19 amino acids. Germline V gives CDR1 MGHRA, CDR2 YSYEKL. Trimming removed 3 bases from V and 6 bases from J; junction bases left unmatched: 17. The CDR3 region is CASSHGTGDRLFVANVLTF. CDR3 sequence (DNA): TGCGCCAGCAGCCATGGCACAGGGGATCGGCTGTTCGTGGCCAACGTCCTGACTTTC.

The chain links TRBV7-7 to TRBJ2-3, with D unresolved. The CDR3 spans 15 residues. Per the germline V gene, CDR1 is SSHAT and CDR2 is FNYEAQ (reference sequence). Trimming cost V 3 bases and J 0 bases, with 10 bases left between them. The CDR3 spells CASSFSRRSTDTQYF. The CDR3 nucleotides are TGTGCCAGCAGCTTCAGTCGGAGAAGCACAGATACGCAGTATTTT.

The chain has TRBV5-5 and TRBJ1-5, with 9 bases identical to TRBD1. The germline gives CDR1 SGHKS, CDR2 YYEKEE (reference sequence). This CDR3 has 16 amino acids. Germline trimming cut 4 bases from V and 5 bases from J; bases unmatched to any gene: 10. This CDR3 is CASSPAGQGVHQPQHF. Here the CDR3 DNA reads TGTGCCAGCAGCCCGGCGGGACAGGGCGTTCATCAGCCCCAGCATTTT.

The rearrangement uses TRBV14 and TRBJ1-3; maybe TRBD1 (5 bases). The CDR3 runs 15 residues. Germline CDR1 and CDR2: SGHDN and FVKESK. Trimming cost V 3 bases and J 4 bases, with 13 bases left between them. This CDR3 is CASSHLGGAGNTIYF. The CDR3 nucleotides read TGTGCCAGCAGCCACCTGGGGGGTGCCGGAAACACCATATATTTT.

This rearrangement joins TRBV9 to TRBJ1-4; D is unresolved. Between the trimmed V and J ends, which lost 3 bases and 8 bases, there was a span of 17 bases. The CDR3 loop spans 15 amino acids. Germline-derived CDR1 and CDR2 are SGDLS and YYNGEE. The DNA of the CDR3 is TGTGCCAGCAGCGCCTGGGGAGAGGGTGGAGAAAAACTGTTTTTT. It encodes CASSAWGEGGEKLFF.

The CDR3, as DNA: TGTGCCAGCAGTGCCCTCCCGGGGGAACTGTTTTTT. Protein product: CASSALPGELFF. The V gene is TRBV27, the J gene TRBJ1-4; possible D gene TRBD1, 5 bases. The germline V gene encodes CDR1 MNHEY and CDR2 SMNVEV (reference sequence). With 5 bases removed from V and 12 bases from J, the gap between germline ends came to 13 bases. There are 12 residues in the CDR3.

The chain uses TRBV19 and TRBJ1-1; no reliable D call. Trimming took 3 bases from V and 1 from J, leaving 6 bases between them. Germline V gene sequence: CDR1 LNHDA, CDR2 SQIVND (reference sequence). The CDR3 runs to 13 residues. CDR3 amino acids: CASSMGGNTEAFF. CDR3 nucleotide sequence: TGTGCCAGTAGTATGGGAGGGAACACTGAAGCTTTCTTT.

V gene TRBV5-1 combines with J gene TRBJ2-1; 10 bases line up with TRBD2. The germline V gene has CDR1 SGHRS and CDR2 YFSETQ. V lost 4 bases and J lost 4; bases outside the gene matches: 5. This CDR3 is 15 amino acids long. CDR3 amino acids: CASSTGLAVYNEQFF. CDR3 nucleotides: TGCGCCAGCAGCACCGGACTAGCGGTTTACAATGAGCAGTTCTTC.

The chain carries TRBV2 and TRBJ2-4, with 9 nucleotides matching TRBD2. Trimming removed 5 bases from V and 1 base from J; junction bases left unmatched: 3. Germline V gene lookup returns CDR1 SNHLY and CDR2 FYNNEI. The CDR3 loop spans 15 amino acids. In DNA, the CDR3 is TGTGCCAGCAGTATAGCGGGAGTGGCCAAAAACATTCAGTACTTC. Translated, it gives CASSIAGVAKNIQYF.

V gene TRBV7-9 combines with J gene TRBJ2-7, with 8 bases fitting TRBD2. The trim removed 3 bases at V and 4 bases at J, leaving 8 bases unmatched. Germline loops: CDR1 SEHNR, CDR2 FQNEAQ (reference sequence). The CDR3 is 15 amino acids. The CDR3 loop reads CASSFKGLGWYEQYF. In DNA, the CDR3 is TGTGCCAGCAGCTTCAAGGGACTAGGGTGGTACGAGCAGTACTTC. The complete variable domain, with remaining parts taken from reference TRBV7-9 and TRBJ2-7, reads DTGVSQNPRHKITKRGQNVTFRCDPISEHNRLYWYRQTLGQGPEFLTYFQNEAQLEKSRLLSDRFSAERPKGSFSTLEIQRTEQGDSAMYLCASSFKGLGWYEQYFGPGTRLTVT.

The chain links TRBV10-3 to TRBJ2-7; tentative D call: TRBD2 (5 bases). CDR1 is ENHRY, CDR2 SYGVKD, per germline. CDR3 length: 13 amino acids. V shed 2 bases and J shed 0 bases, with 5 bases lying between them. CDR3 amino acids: CAISEDYSYEQYF. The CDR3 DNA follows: TGTGCCATCAGTGAGGACTACTCCTACGAGCAGTACTTC.

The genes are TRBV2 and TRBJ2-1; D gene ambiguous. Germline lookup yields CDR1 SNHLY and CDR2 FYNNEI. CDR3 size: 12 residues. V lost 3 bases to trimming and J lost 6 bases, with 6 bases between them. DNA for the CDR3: TGTGCCAGCAGTGAGTCCGTCAATGAGCAGTTCTTC. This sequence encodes CASSESVNEQFF.

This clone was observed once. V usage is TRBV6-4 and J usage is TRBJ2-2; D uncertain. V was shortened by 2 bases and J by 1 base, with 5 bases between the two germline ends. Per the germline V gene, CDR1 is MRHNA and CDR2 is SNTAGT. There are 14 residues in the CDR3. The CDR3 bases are TGTGCCAGCAGTGACGGGCAGAACACCGGGGAGCTGTTTTTT. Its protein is CASSDGQNTGELFF.

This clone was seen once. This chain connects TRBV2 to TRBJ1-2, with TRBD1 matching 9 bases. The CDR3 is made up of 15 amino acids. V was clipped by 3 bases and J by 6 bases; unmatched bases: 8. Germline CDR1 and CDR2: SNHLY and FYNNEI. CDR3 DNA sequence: TGTGCCAGCAGTGAGACCGGACAGGGGATGGATGGCTACACCTTC. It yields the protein CASSETGQGMDGYTF.

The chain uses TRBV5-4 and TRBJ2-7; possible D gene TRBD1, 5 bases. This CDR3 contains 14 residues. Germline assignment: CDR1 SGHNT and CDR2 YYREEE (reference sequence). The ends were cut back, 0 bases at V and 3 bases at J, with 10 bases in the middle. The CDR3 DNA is TGTGCCAGCAGCTTGGCCCAGGGATACTACGAGCAGTACTTC. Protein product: CASSLAQGYYEQYF. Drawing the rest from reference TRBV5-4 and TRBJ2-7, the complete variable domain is ETGVTQSPTHLIKTRGQQVTLRCSSQSGHNTVSWYQQALGQGPQFIFQYYREEENGRGNFPPRFSGLQFPNYSSELNVNALELDDSALYLCASSLAQGYYEQYFGPGTRLTVT.

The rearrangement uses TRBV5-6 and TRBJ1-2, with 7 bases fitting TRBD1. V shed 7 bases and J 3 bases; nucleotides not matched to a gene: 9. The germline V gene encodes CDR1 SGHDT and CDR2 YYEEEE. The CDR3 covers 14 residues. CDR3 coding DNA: TGTGCCAGCCAGACGTACAGGGGTGACTATGGCTACACCTTC. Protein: CASQTYRGDYGYTF. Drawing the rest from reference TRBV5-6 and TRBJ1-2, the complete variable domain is DAGVTQSPTHLIKTRGQQVTLRCSPKSGHDTVSWYQQALGQGPQFIFQYYEEEERQRGNFPDRFSGHQFPNYSSELNVNALLLGDSALYLCASQTYRGDYGYTFGSGTRLTVV.

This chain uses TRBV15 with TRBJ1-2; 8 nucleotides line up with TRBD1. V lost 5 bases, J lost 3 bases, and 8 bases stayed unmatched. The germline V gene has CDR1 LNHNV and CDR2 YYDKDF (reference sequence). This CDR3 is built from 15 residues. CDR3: CATSGSTGAYYGYTF. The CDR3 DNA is TGTGCCACCAGCGGATCGACAGGGGCCTACTATGGCTACACCTTC.